This entry concerns a single T cell receptor beta chain. Since a much larger clone is just one base distant, this may be a read error. Amplification of TCR alpha and beta CDR3 regions from RNA used iRepertoire nested multiplex PCR. TCRdb re-derived calls from the multiplex PCR reads in MiXCR, one entry per CDR3 protein. The table records fewer than 200,000 distinct CDR3 sequences, about 46% of them present only once. The source of the sample is a study of glioma-infiltrating T cells. Germline V gives CDR1 LNHDA, CDR2 SQIVND (reference sequence). The V and J ends lost 5 bases and 5 bases respectively, with 12 bases between them. The CDR3 runs 13 residues.

The chain uses TRBV19 and TRBJ2-5; D is undetermined. What was sequenced was glioma tissue, nonneoplastic brain tissue, or PBMCs (not recorded which). This clonotype was obtained from a human donor with low-grade glioma or glioblastoma, undergoing nonglioma brain surgery, or in good health (not recorded which). CDR3 residues: CASSRPLEETQYF. The CDR3 DNA is TGTGCCAGTAGTCGCCCCCTGGAGGAGACCCAGTACTTC.